One and the same sample provided the 3 T cell receptor beta chains below, sequenced in a study of immune heterogeneity within non-small cell lung tumors. Multiplex PCR amplified TCR beta CDR3 with 32 V and 13 J primers. TCRdb re-derived calls from the multiplex PCR reads in MiXCR, one entry per CDR3 protein. Of some 10,000 distinct CDR3 sequences detected, approximately 34% appear once; the ten largest clones hold about 11%. Bulk tumor genomic DNA, roughly 600 ng per sample, was the template. Biopsies that were spaced far apart were taken, several per primary tumor, during surgery. Each patient presented with untreated, newly diagnosed non-small cell lung cancer and received curative surgery. Input material: lung tumor tissue. These receptors all stem from a man aged 55 to 70 with non-small cell lung cancer.

Within the sample, this clonotype is medium-sized. This chain links TRBV27 with TRBJ1-5; D is unclear. Looked up from germline, CDR1 is MNHEY and CDR2 is SMNVEV (reference sequence). The CDR3 sequence is 13 residues long. Trimming removed 5 bases from V and 3 bases from J, with 8 bases in between. The CDR3 is CASSVSDNQPQHF. In nucleotides, the CDR3 is TGTGCCAGCAGTGTAAGCGACAATCAGCCCCAGCATTTT.

This clonotype showed up just a few times. J is TRBJ1-5 and V is TRBV28; no definite D call. CDR3 length equals 13 residues. Germline CDR1 reads MDHEN; CDR2 reads SYDVKM. V lost 4 bases and J lost 6, with 10 bases in between. This CDR3 reads CASSWVLGQPQHF. The CDR3 DNA reads TGTGCCAGCAGTTGGGTGCTTGGTCAGCCCCAGCATTTT.

This clonotype was found many times. The chain joins TRBV19 to TRBJ2-5; 11 nucleotides agree with TRBD2. The germline V gene encodes CDR1 LNHDA and CDR2 SQIVND (reference sequence). The V and J ends lost 3 bases and 4 bases, in that order; junction bases with no gene match: 4. The CDR3 sequence is 15 residues long. This CDR3 is CASSMRLAGIETQYF. In DNA form, the CDR3 reads TGTGCCAGTAGTATGAGACTAGCGGGAATAGAGACCCAGTACTTC. Supplemented by reference TRBV19 and TRBJ2-5, the full variable domain reads DGGITQSPKYLFRKEGQNVTLSCEQNLNHDAMYWYRQDPGQGLRLIYYSQIVNDFQKGDIAEGYSVSREKKESFPLTVTSAQKNPTAFYLCASSMRLAGIETQYFGPGTRLLVL.